The present T cell receptor (beta chain) was sequenced within a study of Ad26.COV2.S vaccination and SARS-CoV-2 variants. On the study more broadly: Participant was drawn from the COV1001 Ad26.COV2.S trial arm.

The treatment here: some 20 received Ad26.COV2.S at low or high dose, single or two shots; 5 received placebo; per-sample allocation not given. Day 63 after the first injection of vaccine or placebo was the sampling time. TCRdb's copy holds only in-frame clones and misses some; the assay was immunoSEQ multiplex PCR. The sample includes a few hundred thousand clones, about 91% of them seen just once. Germline-derived CDR1 and CDR2 are MNHNS and SASEGT. CDR3 length: 14 residues. Trimming shortened V by 2 bases and J by 8 bases, and 13 bases separated the two germline ends. This chain links TRBV6-1 with TRBJ2-1; tentatively, D is TRBD2 (6 bases). The receptor was isolated from a person aged 18-65 years who received the Ad26.COV2.S COVID-19 vaccine or a placebo. The starting material was peripheral blood, obtained in a trial of Ad26.COV2.S vaccine versus placebo. CDR3 protein: CASSERGYIDEQFF. The CDR3 nucleotides are TGTGCCAGCAGTGAACGGGGGTATATCGATGAGCAGTTCTTC.